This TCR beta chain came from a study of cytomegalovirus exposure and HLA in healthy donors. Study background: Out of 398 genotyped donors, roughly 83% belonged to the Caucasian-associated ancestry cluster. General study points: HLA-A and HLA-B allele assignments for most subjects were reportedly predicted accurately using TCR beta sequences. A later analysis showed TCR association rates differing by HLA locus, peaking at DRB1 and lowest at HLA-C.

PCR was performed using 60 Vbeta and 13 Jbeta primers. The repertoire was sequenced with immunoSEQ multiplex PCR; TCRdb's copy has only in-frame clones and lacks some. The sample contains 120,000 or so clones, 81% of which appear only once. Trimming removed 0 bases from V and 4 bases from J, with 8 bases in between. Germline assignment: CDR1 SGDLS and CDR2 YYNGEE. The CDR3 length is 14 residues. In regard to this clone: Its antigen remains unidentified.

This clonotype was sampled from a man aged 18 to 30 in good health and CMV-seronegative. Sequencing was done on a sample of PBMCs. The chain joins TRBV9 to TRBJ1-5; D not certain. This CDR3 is CASSVGLTNQPQHF. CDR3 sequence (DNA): TGTGCCAGCAGCGTAGGTCTCACAAATCAGCCCCAGCATTTT.